Listed here are 10 T cell receptor beta chains from one sample, sequenced in a study of tumor-infiltrating lymphocytes in primary liver carcinoma. Germline DNA was extracted alongside blood RNA, which was obtained from unsorted whole blood. The input was about 490 ng total RNA; TCR beta cDNA was made from it with a constant-region primer. Slightly modified ARM-PCR served as the procedure for the TCR beta libraries. These libraries came from three rounds of nested multiplex PCR. TRBV1-TRBV30 forward primers paired with a C-beta reverse primer were used in the first two PCR rounds, which ran roughly 10 cycles each. TCRdb processed the multiplex PCR reads anew with MiXCR; each CDR3 protein has one entry. The top ten hold about 6.5% of the sample, which has 300,000 to 400,000 distinct CDR3 sequences, about two thirds seen once. Sequencing was carried out using peripheral blood. These receptors all come from a man aged 35-49 years with primary liver carcinoma and hepatitis B virus infection.

As to this clonotype: The germline gene is not matched at one end of the junction; a read error may be the cause. The chain combines TRBV5-1 with TRBJ1-1; D call uncertain. Germline loops: CDR1 SGHRS, CDR2 YFSETQ. The CDR3 runs to 13 residues. This CDR3 is CASSSTVNTEASF. The CDR3 DNA reads as TGCGCCAGCAGCTCTACAGTGAACACTGAAGCTTCCTTT.

Notes on this clonotype: A read error may explain this, as a much larger clone is one base away. V gene TRBV6-1 combines with J gene TRBJ1-2; weak D call: TRBD1 (6 bases). The V and J ends lost 10 bases and 4 bases respectively, with 10 bases between them. Per the germline V gene, CDR1 is MNHNS and CDR2 is SASEGT. The CDR3 length is 11 residues. CDR3 loop: CATRGLYGYTF. The CDR3 region has the DNA TGTGCCACCAGGGGACTCTATGGCTACACCTTC.

In regard to this clonotype: An end of the junction differs from the germline gene, which may be a read error. The chain carries TRBV6-6 and TRBJ1-1, with D uncertain. Germline CDR1 MNHNY, CDR2 SVGAGI (reference sequence). The CDR3 covers 13 residues. CDR3 sequence: CATSYMGGTEAFF. The CDR3 DNA sequence: TGTGCCACCAGTTACATGGGCGGCACTGAAGCTTTCTTT.

The chain has TRBV11-3 and TRBJ2-1; D is unclear. The tail of the sequence fits TRBJ2-7 better, so the J call may be wrong. In germline, CDR1 is SGHNT, CDR2 YENEEA. This CDR3 has 12 residues. CDR3 protein: CASSTTSDEQYF. In nucleotides, the CDR3 is TGTGCCAGCAGCACAACCAGTGATGAGCAGTACTTC.

For this clonotype: The junction departs from the called germline gene at one end, perhaps through a read error. The chain has TRBV11-2 and TRBJ2-1; the D gene is possibly TRBD2 (5 bases). The CDR3 loop spans 13 amino acids. From germline, CDR1 is SGHAT and CDR2 FQNNGV. The CDR3, as DNA: TGTGCCGGCAGCCGCGGCCGAAGCGGTGAGAAGTTCTTC. This gives the protein CAGSRGRSGEKFF.

A note on this clonotype: A clone one base away is much larger, so this may be a read error. The chain has TRBV6-6 and TRBJ2-4, with D uncertain. The CDR3 extends over 12 amino acids. The ends were cut back, 7 bases at V and 7 bases at J, with 11 bases in the middle. CDR1 is MNHNY and CDR2 is SVGAGI in the germline V gene (reference sequence). CDR3 DNA: TGTGCCAGCAATTCAACGGCTAACATTCAGTACTTC. The encoded protein is CASNSTANIQYF.

On this clonotype: A much larger clone differs from this one at a single base, so this may be a read error. This chain connects TRBV13 to TRBJ2-7; tentative D call: TRBD2 (6 bases). CDR3 length equals 14 residues. The V gene's germline CDR1 is PRHDT and CDR2 FYEKMQ (reference sequence). CDR3 loop: CANSLTGRNWEQYF. The CDR3 nucleotides are TGTGCCAACAGCTTAACCGGGAGAAATTGGGAGCAGTACTTC.

In its sample, this clonotype was seen a few times. A much larger clone is a single base away; this may be a read error. The chain couples TRBV6-6 to TRBJ1-3; TRBD1 agrees at 9 bases. The length of the CDR3 is 15 residues. From germline, CDR1 is MNHNY and CDR2 SVGAGI (reference sequence). The CDR3 region has the DNA TGTACCAGCAGGTGGGACAGGGCCTCTGGAAACACCATATATTTT. This sequence encodes CTSRWDRASGNTIYF.

This clonotype appeared many times. V usage is TRBV11-2 and J usage is TRBJ2-1, with TRBD1 matching 10 bases. CDR3 length: 12 residues. In germline, CDR1 is SGHAT, CDR2 FQNNGV. V shed 5 bases, J shed 12 bases, and the junction held 4 bases outside the gene matches. The CDR3 loop is CASSQTGGGQFF. The CDR3 DNA is TGTGCCAGCAGCCAGACAGGGGGCGGGCAGTTCTTC.

As for this clonotype: One end of the junction does not line up with germline, which may come from a read error. The gene calls are TRBV5-1 and TRBJ2-7, with 8 bases fitting TRBD1. Germline CDR1 SGHRS, CDR2 YFSETQ. The CDR3 is 17 residues long. Here the CDR3 reads CASILERIGTGEFEQYF. The DNA for the CDR3 is TGCGCCAGCATCTTGGAGCGTATCGGGACAGGAGAGTTCGAGCAGTACTTC.